This T cell receptor (beta chain) appears in the sequencing data of a study of shared clonotypes between healthy human individuals. Assay: immunoSEQ multiplex PCR; the TCRdb copy retains only in-frame clones and omits some. The sample has around 2.5 million clones, 93% seen once. Germline V gene sequence: CDR1 SGHAT, CDR2 FQDESV (reference sequence). The trim removed 9 bases at V and 2 bases at J, leaving 9 bases unmatched. The CDR3 runs to 16 residues. Sequencing was carried out using naive CD4+ T cells from PBMCs. As for subset: CD45RA+ positively selected. The sequence came from a man between 18 and 35 years old in good health. Some clones in this sample may be carry-over from other donors' samples. The V and J genes are TRBV11-1 and TRBJ2-1, with 11 bases identical to TRBD2. The CDR3 DNA is TGTGCCAGTCGAACGCTAGCGGGAGGAACCTACAATGAGCAGTTCTTC. This codes for CASRTLAGGTYNEQFF.